This record concerns one T cell receptor beta chain sequence. Its antigen is not known. A much larger clone lies a single base off, so this may be a read error. V dropped 3 bases and J dropped 4 bases, with 15 bases sitting between them. The CDR3 has 16 residues. Germline values: CDR1 MNHEY, CDR2 SMNVEV (reference sequence). The source material, RNA transcripts, was used to amplify TCR beta CDR3 regions. First-round RT-PCR with HTBI primers amplified the TCR CDR3 region. One entry per CDR3 protein, called by TCRdb with MiXCR from the multiplex PCR reads. The table lists 500,000 to 550,000 distinct CDR3 sequences, roughly 20% of them singletons. This entry comes from a study of T cells in Graves' hyperthyroidism and ophthalmopathy. Findings and caveats of the study: In simple terms, a model built on 13 V-J features told ophthalmopathy apart from stable hyperthyroidism.

No ophthalmopathy progression within 18 months constituted stable Graves' hyperthyroidism. Newly diagnosed hyperthyroidism patients aged 18 to 65 years had disease lasting under 2 months. Clinical symptoms, serum thyroxine, TRAb, thyroid ultrasound and orbital computed tomography informed diagnoses. The chain uses TRBV27 and TRBJ2-2; D perhaps matches TRBD1 (6 bases). This TCR derives from a man aged 18 to 30 with Graves' hyperthyroidism. Sequencing was carried out using blood. CDR3 sequence: CASSFYPGQSTGELFF. As DNA, the CDR3 is TGTGCCAGCAGTTTTTACCCGGGACAATCCACCGGGGAGCTGTTTTTT.